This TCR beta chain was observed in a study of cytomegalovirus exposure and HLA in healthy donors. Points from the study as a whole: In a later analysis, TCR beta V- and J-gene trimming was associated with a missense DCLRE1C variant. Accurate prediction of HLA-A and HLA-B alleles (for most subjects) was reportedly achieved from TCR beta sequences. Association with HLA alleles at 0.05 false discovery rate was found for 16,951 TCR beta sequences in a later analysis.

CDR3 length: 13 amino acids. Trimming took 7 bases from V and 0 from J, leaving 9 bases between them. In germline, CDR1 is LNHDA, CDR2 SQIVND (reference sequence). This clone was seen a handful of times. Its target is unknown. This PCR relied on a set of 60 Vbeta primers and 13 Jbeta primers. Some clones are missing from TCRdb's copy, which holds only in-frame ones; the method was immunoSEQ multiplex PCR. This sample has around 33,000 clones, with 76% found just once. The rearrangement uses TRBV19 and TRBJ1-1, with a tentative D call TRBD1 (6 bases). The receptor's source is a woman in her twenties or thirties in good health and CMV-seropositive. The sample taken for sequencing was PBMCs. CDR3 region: CASKAGVNTEAFF. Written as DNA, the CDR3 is TGTGCCAGTAAGGCAGGGGTGAACACTGAAGCTTTCTTT.